These T cell receptor beta chains were read from a single sample in a study of blood T cell repertoires in COVID-19. Sequencing used immunoSEQ multiplex PCR; TCRdb keeps in-frame clones, though not all of them. Of around 200,000 clones in the sample, around nine tenths were seen once. The sequencing sample was made of peripheral blood. These receptors all come from a man aged 55 to 70 who had recovered from COVID-19. CDR3s include the opening cysteine and the closing phenylalanine or tryptophan. A D gene is named only where the DNA matches it firmly. Expanded clones get a size class; other rows say once, few or many, or leave the size out.

v_call	d_call	cdr3_length	j_call	clone_size	cdr3_nt	cdr3_aa
TRBV5-5	TRBD2	15	TRBJ2-5	-	TGTGCCAGCAGCTTGTTACTAGCGGGGCAAGAGACCCAGTACTTC	CASSLLLAGQETQYF
TRBV7-9	TRBD1	16	TRBJ1-4	once	TGTGCCAGCAGCTTGGGCCAAGGGACAGCTAATGAAAAACTGTTTTTT	CASSLGQGTANEKLFF
TRBV7-9	-	15	TRBJ1-6	many	TGTGCCAGCAGCTTAGCGCAGGTCAATAATTCACCCCTCCACTTT	CASSLAQVNNSPLHF
TRBV19	-	15	TRBJ1-5	-	TGTGCCACCCTCCCTGCAGGGTCCGTGAGTCAGCCCCAGCATTTT	CATLPAGSVSQPQHF
TRBV6-2/TRBV6-3	-	17	TRBJ2-7	-	TGTGCCAGCAGTGCTCGGGACAGAATCACGGGGGCCTACGAGCAGTACTTC	CASSARDRITGAYEQYF
TRBV3-1/TRBV3-2	TRBD2	14	TRBJ2-1	-	TGTGCCAGCAGCCTCCGGGGGGGGTCTAATGAGCAGTTCTTC	CASSLRGGSNEQFF
TRBV7-9	TRBD1	18	TRBJ1-6	-	TGTGCCAGCAGCTTAGCCAGAGGGGGACAGGGCGGTAATTCACCCCTCCACTTT	CASSLARGGQGGNSPLHF
TRBV5-1	TRBD2	18	TRBJ2-5	-	TGCGCCAGCAGCTTGGGACTAGCGGGGGGTTTCCGTCAAGAGACCCAGTACTTC	CASSLGLAGGFRQETQYF
TRBV7-2	-	13	TRBJ2-7	-	TGTGCCAGCAGCTTATCTGAAGGGGCCGAGCAGTACTTC	CASSLSEGAEQYF
TRBV27	TRBD1	16	TRBJ1-2	-	TGTGCCAGCAGTCCTACGCGTGGGACAGGGACCTTTGGCTACACCTTC	CASSPTRGTGTFGYTF
TRBV19	TRBD2	18	TRBJ2-3	-	TGTGCCAGTAGTATCCCCTTGCTAGCGGGAGGAACTACAGATACGCAGTATTTT	CASSIPLLAGGTTDTQYF
TRBV18	-	16	TRBJ1-2	once	TGTGCCAGCTCCGCGGTGGAGGTGGAAGCTAACTATGGCTACACCTTC	CASSAVEVEANYGYTF
TRBV5-1	TRBD2	15	TRBJ2-7	-	TGCGCCAGCAGCTTGGTCGAGCGGGGGACCTACGAGCAGTACTTC	CASSLVERGTYEQYF
TRBV5-6	-	15	TRBJ1-5	-	TGTGCCAGCAGCTTGAGGGCGGGGGGCAATCAGCCCCAGCATTTT	CASSLRAGGNQPQHF
TRBV5-1	-	15	TRBJ2-2	-	TGCGCCAGCAGCTTAAAAGGGGCCGGCACCGGGGAGCTGTTTTTT	CASSLKGAGTGELFF
TRBV7-3	TRBD2	15	TRBJ2-3	-	TGTGCCAGCAGCTTGGCGGGGGTACGCACAGATACGCAGTATTTT	CASSLAGVRTDTQYF
TRBV5-1	TRBD2	16	TRBJ2-7	-	TGCGCCAGCCGCACGCTTACCGGGACTACTAGCGACGAGCAGTACTTC	CASRTLTGTTSDEQYF
TRBV18	TRBD1	13	TRBJ2-7	-	TGTGCCAGCTCACGGGACAGCTCCTACGAGCAGTACTTC	CASSRDSSYEQYF
TRBV4-3	-	15	TRBJ1-1	-	TGCGCCAGCAGCCAGGCAGGGGCGCGGAACACTGAAGCTTTCTTT	CASSQAGARNTEAFF
TRBV5-6	TRBD1	15	TRBJ2-3	-	TGTGCCAGCAGCTCCGGGACAGGGGGTAGAGATACGCAGTATTTT	CASSSGTGGRDTQYF
TRBV7-9	-	14	TRBJ1-4	few	TGTGCCAGCAGCCCAAAAGGCGGAGGTGAAAAACTGTTTTTT	CASSPKGGGEKLFF
TRBV9	TRBD2	13	TRBJ2-3	-	TGTGCCAGCAACGGGGGGAGCACAGATACGCAGTATTTT	CASNGGSTDTQYF
TRBV6-5	-	12	TRBJ2-5	once	TGTGCCAGCATTGGCATCCAAGAGACCCAGTACTTC	CASIGIQETQYF
TRBV7-6	-	14	TRBJ1-6	-	TGTGCCAGCAGCCGGGACTCCTATAATTCACCCCTCCACTTT	CASSRDSYNSPLHF
TRBV6-1	TRBD1	14	TRBJ1-2	-	TGTGCCAGCAGTGAAGCACCGACAGGGTATGGCTACACCTTC	CASSEAPTGYGYTF
TRBV18	TRBD2	17	TRBJ2-2	few	TGTGCCAGCTCATCTCGAAGCGGGGGGGTAAACACCGGGGAGCTGTTTTTT	CASSSRSGGVNTGELFF
TRBV11-3	TRBD1	12	TRBJ1-1	-	TGTGCCAGCCGGGACAGGGGGATTGAAGCTTTCTTT	CASRDRGIEAFF
TRBV7-8	-	16	TRBJ2-7	-	TGTGCCAGCAGCCCACCTGATGGCAGGGGTTTGTACGAGCAGTACTTC	CASSPPDGRGLYEQYF
TRBV9	TRBD2	16	TRBJ2-5	-	TGTGCCAGCAGCCTCACGGTCGCGGGGGGGCTGGAGACCCAGTACTTC	CASSLTVAGGLETQYF
TRBV9	-	15	TRBJ2-1	-	TGTGCCAGCAGCCCCGGGTGGTCCTCCTACAATGAGCAGTTCTTC	CASSPGWSSYNEQFF
TRBV7-6	-	17	TRBJ2-2	-	TGTGCCAGCAGCCCCCACCCAGGGTCAGAAAACACCGGGGAGCTGTTTTTT	CASSPHPGSENTGELFF
TRBV27	-	14	TRBJ2-2	once	TGTGCCAGCAGTTTCAACCGAGCCGCCGGGGAGCTGTTTTTT	CASSFNRAAGELFF
TRBV12-1	-	13	TRBJ1-1	once	TGTGCCAGCAGCCCCCGGGGAGGGGCTGAAGCTTTCTTT	CASSPRGGAEAFF
TRBV19	TRBD1	15	TRBJ2-7	-	TGTGCCAGTAGTATAGGGGCAGGGGGAACCTACGAGCAGTACTTC	CASSIGAGGTYEQYF
TRBV18	TRBD1	16	TRBJ1-2	-	TGTGCCAGCTCACCGGGACAGGGGTTTCGTAACTATGGCTACACCTTC	CASSPGQGFRNYGYTF
TRBV2	TRBD1	17	TRBJ2-1	-	TGTGCCAGCAGAGGGCTTCTGACAGGGGGCTCGTCCAATGAGCAGTTCTTC	CASRGLLTGGSSNEQFF
TRBV2	TRBD2	14	TRBJ2-2	-	TGTGCCAGCAGTGCACTAGCGGGACCCGGGGAGCTGTTTTTT	CASSALAGPGELFF
TRBV6-6	-	13	TRBJ2-1	-	TGTGCCAGCAAGAGGGCATATGACGATGAGCAGTTCTTC	CASKRAYDDEQFF
TRBV28	-	13	TRBJ1-5	-	TGTGCCATACGGGGGGGAATCAATCAGCCCCAGCATTTT	CAIRGGINQPQHF
TRBV7-6	-	16	TRBJ1-1	-	TGTGCCAGCAGCTTACTTGAAACAGGGAGGGGCACTGAAGCTTTCTTT	CASSLLETGRGTEAFF
TRBV6-5	-	12	TRBJ1-3	-	TGTGCCAGCAGGGGCCCTGGAAACACCATATATTTT	CASRGPGNTIYF
TRBV24-1	-	16	TRBJ2-2	-	TGTGCCACCAGTGATTTTTCCCAGGCGAACACCGGGGAGCTGTTTTTT	CATSDFSQANTGELFF
TRBV19	-	14	TRBJ2-1	-	TGTGCCAGTAGGGACTCCTCGACATACAATGAGCAGTTCTTC	CASRDSSTYNEQFF
TRBV5-8	TRBD2	20	TRBJ2-3	-	TGTGCCAGCAGCTTGGTACTAGCGGGGGGACTTACACTTGAAACAGATACGCAGTATTTT	CASSLVLAGGLTLETDTQYF
TRBV7-3	TRBD1	16	TRBJ2-1	once	TGTGCCAGCAGCTTAAATCCACAGGGGGCCTTCCGAGGGAAGTTCTTC	CASSLNPQGAFRGKFF
TRBV18	TRBD1	15	TRBJ2-2	-	TGTGCCAGCTCACAAGGGGGCGCGAACACCGGGGAGCTGTTTTTT	CASSQGGANTGELFF
TRBV19	-	16	TRBJ1-3	-	TGTGCCAGTAGTATTTGGGCGCAAACGCTTGGAAACACCATATATTTT	CASSIWAQTLGNTIYF
TRBV7-3	TRBD1	14	TRBJ2-7	-	TGTGCCAGCAGTTTAGGGGACAGACCCTACGAGCAGTACTTC	CASSLGDRPYEQYF
TRBV7-3	TRBD2	13	TRBJ2-3	-	TGTGCCAGCAGCTACCAAGCGGGAGATATGCAGTATTTT	CASSYQAGDMQYF
TRBV12-3/TRBV12-4	-	13	TRBJ1-3	once	TGTGCCAGCAACCTCGGTGCTGGAAACACCATATATTTT	CASNLGAGNTIYF
TRBV4-1	TRBD2	16	TRBJ2-3	once	TGCGCCAGCAGCCAACGGCGGGAGGGCCTCACAGATACGCAGTATTTT	CASSQRREGLTDTQYF
TRBV5-6	-	16	TRBJ2-7	once	TGTGCCAGCAGCTTTGGGGCCCGACCTAGCTCCTACGAGCAGTACTTC	CASSFGARPSSYEQYF
TRBV5-1	-	14	TRBJ1-5	once	TGCGCCAGCAGTCCAGATTATAGCAATCAGCCCCAGCATTTT	CASSPDYSNQPQHF
TRBV6-1	TRBD1	17	TRBJ2-7	-	TGTGCCAGCAGTGAAGTAGGGTCGGGACAGACCCCCTACGAGCAGTACTTC	CASSEVGSGQTPYEQYF
TRBV14	-	14	TRBJ1-1	-	TGTGCCAGCAGCCAGACAGTGGGTGTCACTGAAGCTTTCTTT	CASSQTVGVTEAFF
TRBV19	TRBD1	14	TRBJ2-6	-	TGTGCCAGTAGTCCGGGACAGGGCGGCAACGTCCTGACTTTC	CASSPGQGGNVLTF
TRBV7-2	TRBD1	14	TRBJ1-5	-	TGTGCCAGCAGCTTAGCCCGACAGGGGCAGCCCCAGCATTTT	CASSLARQGQPQHF
TRBV6-2/TRBV6-3	-	13	TRBJ2-7	-	TGTGCCAGCAGTTACGGGGGCCCCTACGAGCAGTACTTC	CASSYGGPYEQYF
TRBV9	-	15	TRBJ2-1	-	TGTGCCAGCAGCGTAGCCGCCCTAGTTCCTAATGAGCAGTTCTTC	CASSVAALVPNEQFF
TRBV10-2	TRBD1	14	TRBJ1-5	-	TGCGCCAGCAAGGACAGGACTAGCAATCAGCCCCAGCATTTT	CASKDRTSNQPQHF